The subject of this entry is one T cell receptor beta chain. The antigen remains unidentified. An end of the junction differs from the germline gene, which may be a read error. TCRdb re-analysed the RT-PCR reads in MiXCR, keeping a single row per CDR3 protein. The sample holds 650,000 to 800,000 distinct CDR3 sequences, more than 11% seen once. Germline assignment: CDR1 SQVTM and CDR2 ANQGSEA. The CDR3 is made up of 13 amino acids. This sample was taken from a study of response to subunit inactivated influenza vaccine. Study-wide results and caveats: Researchers suggested that each seasonal influenza vaccination recruits few new T cells.

This TCR was recovered from a man aged 50-60 years who received an inactivated influenza vaccine. The chain links TRBV29-1 to TRBJ1-4, with 9 positions matching TRBD1. Sequenced here: PBMCs from blood, sampled less than 15 days before vaccination. The CDR3 region is CSVTGTGSEKLYF. The CDR3 DNA sequence: TGCAGCGTAACCGGGACAGGGAGTGAAAAACTGTATTTT.